This TCR beta chain was observed in a study of cytomegalovirus exposure and HLA in healthy donors. Study results and limitations: The study flagged around 160 TCR beta chains as cytomegalovirus-associated.

Between the trimmed V and J ends, which lost 6 bases and 7 bases, there was a span of 16 bases. Germline-derived CDR1 and CDR2 are MNHNY and SVGAGI (reference sequence). The CDR3 length is 14 residues. Primers included in the PCR were 60 Vbeta and 13 Jbeta primers. The assay was immunoSEQ multiplex PCR, and TCRdb's table has in-frame clones only and misses some. The table for this sample gives approximately 130,000 clones. Regarding this clone: Its antigen is unknown.

Material for sequencing was PBMCs. The chain has TRBV6-6 and TRBJ2-1, with D possibly TRBD2 on 6 matching bases. The sequence derives from a woman aged 55-69 years in good health and CMV-seronegative. The CDR3 loop is CASRSRGYENEQFF. The CDR3 nucleotides read TGTGCCAGCAGATCCCGGGGGTATGAGAATGAGCAGTTCTTC.